This T cell receptor beta chain was sequenced during a study of control samples from healthy donors and cancer patients. The CDR3 has 13 residues. V was clipped by 7 bases and J by 1 base, with 7 bases between them. The germline CDR1 and CDR2 sequences are SNHLY and FYNNEI. Produced via immunoSEQ multiplex PCR; TCRdb's table is partial and in-frame only. Of around 180,000 clones listed, around nine tenths are singletons. Sequenced sample: blood. The receptor was isolated from a woman in her twenties or thirties in good health. This chain connects TRBV2 to TRBJ2-2; D not certain. The CDR3 protein is CASILRNTGELFF. CDR3 nucleotides: TGTGCCAGCATTCTCAGGAACACCGGGGAGCTGTTTTTT.